The clone carrying this T cell receptor (beta chain) has at least ten counts. Its cognate antigen is unknown. Hyperthyroidism had been newly diagnosed in patients aged 18 to 65, and its duration was under 2 months. This entry is derived from a study of T cells in Graves' hyperthyroidism and ophthalmopathy. Study-level findings and limits: Model predictions of ophthalmopathy came a median approximately 6.8 months before onset. Most thyroid clonotypes expanded above 0.001 were also detected in blood.

The CDR3 regions of TCR beta were amplified from RNA transcripts. The primer set for the first-round RT-PCR of the TCR CDR3 was HTBI. Using its own MiXCR run on the multiplex PCR reads, TCRdb lists one record per CDR3 protein. The sample has 350,000 to 400,000 distinct CDR3 sequences; approximately 15% are singletons. The CDR3 totals 17 residues. Trimming shortened V by 4 bases and J by 5 bases, and 22 bases separated the two germline ends. Germline values: CDR1 LGHDT, CDR2 YNNKEL (reference sequence). What was sequenced was blood. J is TRBJ2-3 and V is TRBV3-1; D gene unclear. The source is a woman aged 55-69 years with Graves' hyperthyroidism. CDR3 sequence (DNA): TGTGCCAGCAGCCGCCCCCCCGAAGGGCCCAACCGAGATACGCAGTATTTT. This codes for CASSRPPEGPNRDTQYF.